These 8 T cell receptor beta chains were all obtained from the same sample, sequenced in a study of blood T cell repertoires in COVID-19. Some clones are missing from TCRdb's copy, which holds only in-frame ones; the method was immunoSEQ multiplex PCR. The profile shows 250,000 to 400,000 clones, 85% of them singletons. The sample comprised PBMCs or T cells enriched from blood (not recorded which). The receptors were gathered from a woman aged 25 to 39 who had been exposed to COVID-19.

The V gene is TRBV19, the J gene TRBJ1-6; D perhaps matches TRBD1 (5 bases). This CDR3 has 14 residues. Germline CDR1 and CDR2: LNHDA and SQIVND (reference sequence). V shed 5 bases and J shed 7 bases, with 12 bases lying between them. The CDR3 sequence: CASSLGESNSPLHF. CDR3 nucleotide sequence: TGTGCCAGTAGTCTAGGGGAGTCAAATTCACCCCTCCACTTT.

This clone appeared once. CDR3 sequence reads: CASSPLGEAGYGYTF. CDR3 sequence (DNA): TGTGCCAGCAGCCCGCTCGGCGAGGCGGGTTATGGCTACACCTTC. The rearrangement uses TRBV11-1 and TRBJ1-2; D gene unclear. This CDR3 spans 15 amino acids. In germline, CDR1 is SGHAT, CDR2 FQDESV (reference sequence). The V gene lost 5 bases and the J gene lost 5 bases, with 18 bases spanning the gap.

V and J are TRBV11-1 and TRBJ2-3; 12 positions match TRBD1. With 4 bases clipped from V and 6 bases from J, the junction kept 8 bases outside the gene matches. The CDR3 runs to 16 residues. The V gene's germline CDR1 is SGHAT and CDR2 FQDESV (reference sequence). Here the CDR3 reads CASSSRDRGRLDTQYF. CDR3 nucleotides: TGTGCCAGCAGCTCGCGGGACAGGGGGCGCTTGGATACGCAGTATTTT.

This chain links TRBV12-3 or TRBV12-4 with TRBJ1-3; D gene unclear. The CDR3 is made up of 13 amino acids. The V end was cut by 5 bases, the J end by 5 bases, with 10 bases between. CDR3: CASSPITRNTIYF. CDR3 DNA sequence: TGTGCCAGCAGTCCTATAACCCGAAACACCATATATTTT.

This chain uses TRBV6-6 with TRBJ1-1; a weak D match, TRBD1 (5 bases). The CDR3 has 12 residues. With 6 bases removed from V and 6 bases from J, the gap between germline ends came to 11 bases. CDR1 and CDR2 (germline): MNHNY, SVGAGI (reference sequence). The CDR3 nucleotides are TGTGCCAGCAGCCCGTGGGGCCCTGAAGCTTTCTTT. Translated, it gives CASSPWGPEAFF.

The rearrangement joins TRBV6-5 to TRBJ2-5; D may be TRBD2 (6 bases). This CDR3 region has 13 residues. Germline CDR1 is MNHEY and CDR2 is SVGAGI. Between the trimmed V and J ends, which lost 2 bases and 5 bases, there was a span of 9 bases. The CDR3 is CASSYGGRETQYF. The CDR3 DNA reads as TGTGCCAGCAGTTACGGAGGGAGGGAGACCCAGTACTTC.

The chain recombines TRBV12-3 or TRBV12-4 with TRBJ1-2; 7 bases map to TRBD1. Losses at the gene ends were 2 bases for V and 4 bases for J; bases not matched to a gene: 1. The CDR3 runs 13 residues. The CDR3 nucleotides are TGTGCCAGCAGTTTAACAGGGGCCTATGGCTACACCTTC. Its translation: CASSLTGAYGYTF.

The chain carries TRBV9 and TRBJ2-7; possible D gene TRBD1, 5 bases. Germline V gene sequence: CDR1 SGDLS, CDR2 YYNGEE. The V end lost 3 bases, the J end lost 3 bases, and 10 bases lay between the germline ends. The CDR3 covers 13 residues. The CDR3: CASSADSYYEQYF. In nucleotides, the CDR3 is TGTGCCAGCAGCGCCGACAGCTACTACGAGCAGTACTTC.